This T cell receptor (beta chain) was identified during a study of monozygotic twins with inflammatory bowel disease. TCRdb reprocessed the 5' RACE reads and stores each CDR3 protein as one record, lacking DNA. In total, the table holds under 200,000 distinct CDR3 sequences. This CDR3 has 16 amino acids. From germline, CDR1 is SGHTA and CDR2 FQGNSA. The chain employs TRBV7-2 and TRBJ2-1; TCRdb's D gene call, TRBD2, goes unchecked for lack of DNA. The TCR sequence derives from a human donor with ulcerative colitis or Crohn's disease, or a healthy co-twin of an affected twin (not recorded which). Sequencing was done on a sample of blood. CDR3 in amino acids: CASSRTTGLAINEQFF. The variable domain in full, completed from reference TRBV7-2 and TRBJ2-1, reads GAGVSQSPSNKVTEKGKDVELRCDPISGHTALYWYRQSLGQGLEFLIYFQGNSAPDKSGLPSDRFSAERTGGSVSTLTIQRTQQEDSAVYLCASSRTTGLAINEQFFGPGTRLTVL.